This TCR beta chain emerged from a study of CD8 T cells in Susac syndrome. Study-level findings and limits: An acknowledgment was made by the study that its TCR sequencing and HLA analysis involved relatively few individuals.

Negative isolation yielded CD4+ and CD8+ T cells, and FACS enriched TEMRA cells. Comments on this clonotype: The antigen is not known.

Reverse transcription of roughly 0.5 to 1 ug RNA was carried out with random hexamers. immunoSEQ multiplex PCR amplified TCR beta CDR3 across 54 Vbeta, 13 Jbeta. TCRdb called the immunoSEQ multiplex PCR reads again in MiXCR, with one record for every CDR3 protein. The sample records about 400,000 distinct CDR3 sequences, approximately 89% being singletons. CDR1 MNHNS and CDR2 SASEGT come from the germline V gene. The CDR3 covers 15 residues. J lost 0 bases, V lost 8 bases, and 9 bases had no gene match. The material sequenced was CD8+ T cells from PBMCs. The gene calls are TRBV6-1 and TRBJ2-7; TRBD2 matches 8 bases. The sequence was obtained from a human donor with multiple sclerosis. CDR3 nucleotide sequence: TGTGCCAGCCCCCTACCCGGGGGGGTCTCCTACGAGCAGTACTTC. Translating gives CASPLPGGVSYEQYF.